A selection of T cell receptor beta chains follows, all from one sample in a study of a mutant IDH1 vaccine in newly diagnosed glioma. The protocol was immunoSEQ multiplex PCR, while the TCRdb copy is restricted to in-frame clones and leaves out a portion. The table includes about 30,000 clones, roughly 82% detected once. The starting material was PBMCs, obtained from a glioma patient treated with radiotherapy, temozolomide or both. The receptors stem from a man aged 25 to 40 with glioma. The CDR3 runs from the conserved cysteine through the conserved F or W. The D gene is left open where the match is weak. Only part of the rows carry a size: once, few, many, or a class if the clone is expanded.

>TRBJ1-2|TRBV19|-|-
TGTGCCAGTAAGAGGCCGGGGGTCGCGTTGGTTGATGGCTACACCTTC
CASKRPGVALVDGYTF
>TRBJ1-2|TRBV2|TRBD1|-
TGTGCCAGCAGTCCGTGGGGACAGGGCAGCGGCTACACCTTC
CASSPWGQGSGYTF
>TRBJ1-2|TRBV9|TRBD1|medium-sized
TGTGCCAGCAGCCTTGGGACAGGGGGCGCGATCTATGGCTACACCTTC
CASSLGTGGAIYGYTF
>TRBJ2-7|TRBV2|TRBD2|few
TGTGCCAGTCCCGGGACTAGCGGGGTAGGCGAGCAGTACTTC
CASPGTSGVGEQYF
>TRBJ1-4|TRBV30|-|-
TGTGCCTGGAGCTCAGGTGGGGGGAATGAAAAACTGTTTTTT
CAWSSGGGNEKLFF
>TRBJ2-1|TRBV7-2|-|-
TGTGCCAGCAGCTCACAGGGTAATGAGCAGTTCTTC
CASSSQGNEQFF
>TRBJ2-7|TRBV7-2|TRBD2|-
TGTGCCAGCAGCTTGGCGGGACTAGCGGACTACGAGCAGTACTTC
CASSLAGLADYEQYF
>TRBJ2-3|TRBV7-6|-|-
TGTGCCAGCAGCTTAAGCTTCCGGGATACGCAGTATTTT
CASSLSFRDTQYF
>TRBJ2-7|TRBV19|-|-
TGTGCCAGTAGACGTCGGCAGGGCTCCTACGAGCAGTACTTC
CASRRRQGSYEQYF
>TRBJ2-5|TRBV2|-|-
TGTGCCAGCAGTGACCTCAAGAGGGAGACCCAGTACTTC
CASSDLKRETQYF
>TRBJ2-7|TRBV4-3|-|-
TGCGCCAGCAGCCAAGATAGTACACCTTGGGGCGAGCAGTACTTC
CASSQDSTPWGEQYF
>TRBJ1-5|TRBV5-4|TRBD1|-
TGTGCCAGCAGCCCGGGACAGGACAATCAGCCCCAGCATTTT
CASSPGQDNQPQHF
>TRBJ2-3|TRBV7-8|-|-
TGTGCCAGCAGCTCGGAGGGGAACCCACGCACAGATACGCAGTATTTT
CASSSEGNPRTDTQYF
>TRBJ1-5|TRBV4-1|TRBD1|-
TGCGCCAGCAGCCACGCCGACAGGGGCGGCAATCAGCCCCAGCATTTT
CASSHADRGGNQPQHF
>TRBJ2-7|TRBV29-1|-|-
TGCAGCGTCTCAGAGCTCCAGATCCCTGGCGAGCAGTACTTC
CSVSELQIPGEQYF
>TRBJ1-3|TRBV5-4|TRBD1|few
TGTGCCAGCAGCCCTAGGACAGGGGAAATCTCTGGAAACACCATATATTTT
CASSPRTGEISGNTIYF
>TRBJ2-5|TRBV5-1|-|-
TGCGCCAGCAGCTTGTCGGGCAGCCAGGGGACCCAGTACTTC
CASSLSGSQGTQYF
>TRBJ2-1|TRBV6-5|-|-
TGTGCCAGCAGGTTATACAATGAGCAGTTCTTC
CASRLYNEQFF
>TRBJ2-3|TRBV5-1|-|few
TGCGCCAGCAGCTTGGTGGGCGGATTCACAGATACGCAGTATTTT
CASSLVGGFTDTQYF
>TRBJ2-3|TRBV13|TRBD2|-
TGTGCCAGCAGCTCGACATCTGAGCGGGGGGGCACAGATACGCAGTATTTT
CASSSTSERGGTDTQYF
>TRBJ2-7|TRBV6-1|TRBD2|-
TGTGCCAGCAGTGAAGCGCCGACTAGCGCAACCTACGAGCAGTACTTC
CASSEAPTSATYEQYF
>TRBJ2-7|TRBV5-4|TRBD1|-
TGTGCCAGCAGCCCCGTGGGACAGGGCTACGAGCAGTACTTC
CASSPVGQGYEQYF
>TRBJ2-7|TRBV30|-|-
TGTGCCTGGAGCTTGGACGCTTTCTCCTACGAGCAGTACTTC
CAWSLDAFSYEQYF
>TRBJ2-7|TRBV5-1|-|-
TGCGCCAGCAGCTTGGCCTCGACAGACTTCGTCCACGAGCAGTACTTC
CASSLASTDFVHEQYF
>TRBJ2-3|TRBV7-5|-|-
TGTGTCAGAAGCTGCGGGGGGCAGGGGCAAGGCGCAGATACGCAGTATTTT
CVRSCGGQGQGADTQYF
>TRBJ1-5|TRBV6-1|-|-
TGTGCCAGCAGTGAGTCGGCCGGGACGGGGGATCAGCCCCAGCATTTT
CASSESAGTGDQPQHF
>TRBJ1-5|TRBV6-5|-|-
TGTGCCAGCAGTTACTCCCGACAGAGCAATCAGCCCCAGCATTTT
CASSYSRQSNQPQHF
>TRBJ2-2|TRBV5-8|-|-
TGTGCCAGCGCCTTACCCGGCGGGGAGCTGTTTTTT
CASALPGGELFF
>TRBJ1-5|TRBV5-5|-|-
TGTGCCAGCAGCTTGATCGGGGATAGCAATCAGCCCCAGCATTTT
CASSLIGDSNQPQHF
>TRBJ2-5|TRBV29-1|TRBD1|-
TGCAGCGTTGGACAGGGCCAAGAGACCCAGTACTTC
CSVGQGQETQYF
>TRBJ1-2|TRBV5-6|-|-
TGTGCCAGCAGCTCGTGGCTATGGGGATTCGGGAATGGCTACACCTTC
CASSSWLWGFGNGYTF
>TRBJ1-1|TRBV27|-|-
TGTGCCAGCAGTTTATTGGTAGGGCCGGGGACTGAAGCTTTCTTT
CASSLLVGPGTEAFF
>TRBJ1-1|TRBV2|-|-
TGTGCCAGCAGTGAGGGGCCCCCCGGGCGGGGTGAAGCTTTCTTT
CASSEGPPGRGEAFF
>TRBJ1-1|TRBV30|-|-
TGTGCCTGGAATGATGGGAACACTGAAGCTTTCTTT
CAWNDGNTEAFF
>TRBJ2-3|TRBV6-1|-|-
TGTGCCAGCAGTGCCTCCCCCCGGGGGCGGAGCACAGATACGCAGTATTTT
CASSASPRGRSTDTQYF